This T cell receptor beta chain was sequenced for a study of human T cells and chemical hapten exposure. Germline V gene sequence: CDR1 MGHRA, CDR2 YSYEKL. Trimming shortened V by 1 base and J by 7 bases, and 14 bases separated the two germline ends. The CDR3 runs 16 residues. A single record per CDR3 protein comes from TCRdb applying MiXCR to the RACE reads. Of around 380,000 distinct CDR3 sequences in the sample, around 5% were seen once. The time point is: patch test 1, 2 weeks after DPC sensitization. Treatment noted: therapeutic diphenylcyclopropenone sensitization with weekly scalp DPC. The chain employs TRBV4-1 and TRBJ1-6; D perhaps matches TRBD1 (5 bases). The TCR originated in a woman aged 50 to 65 with alopecia areata. Some clones in this sample may be carry-over from other donors' samples. The sequenced sample was whole blood, obtained in connection with sensitization to the hapten diphenylcyclopropenone (DPC). As DNA, the CDR3 is TGCGCCAGCAGCCAAGCCGCAGGGATTGAGAATTCACCCCTCCACTTT. It codes for CASSQAAGIENSPLHF.